Following are 22 T cell receptor beta chains from one sample sequenced in a study of metastatic and nonmetastatic thyroid tumors. There were no patients who had received any treatment before thyroid surgery. TCRdb reprocessed the PCR reads using MiXCR. The sample contains 20,000 to 25,000 clones, more than 20% of which appear only once. Sequencing was carried out using blood. These receptors were taken from a female donor with papillary thyroid cancer or a benign thyroid nodule (not recorded which). Some clones in this sample may be carry-over from other donors' samples.

Details on this clone: The junction and the germline gene differ at one end; a read error may be behind it. The chain couples TRBV6-2 or TRBV6-3 to TRBJ2-7; D unclear. The CDR3 has 15 residues. The germline CDR1 and CDR2 sequences are MNHEY and SVGEGT. CDR3 loop: CASSYETGSRYEQYF. As DNA, the CDR3 is TGTGCCAGTAGTTACGAAACCGGGTCACGCTACGAGCAGTACTTC.

This clone has a count of ten or more. This chain joins TRBV19 and TRBJ1-5; D is undetermined. The V end was cut by 1 base, the J end by 5 bases, with 6 bases between. The germline V gene has CDR1 LNHDA and CDR2 SQIVND (reference sequence). The CDR3 sequence is 13 residues long. The CDR3 DNA is TGTGCCAGTAGTATAGGTGGGGATCAGCCCCAGCATTTT. Translation: CASSIGGDQPQHF. Filled out from reference TRBV19 and TRBJ1-5, the complete variable domain reads DGGITQSPKYLFRKEGQNVTLSCEQNLNHDAMYWYRQDPGQGLRLIYYSQIVNDFQKGDIAEGYSVSREKKESFPLTVTSAQKNPTAFYLCASSIGGDQPQHFGDGTRLSIL.

The sample holds many counts of this clone. The chain recombines TRBV9 with TRBJ2-3; D is unresolved. The CDR3 is 12 residues long. V was cut by 6 bases and J by 4 bases, with 9 bases left in between. CDR1 and CDR2 (germline): SGDLS, YYNGEE. This chain's CDR3 is CASIPPPDTQYF. The CDR3 nucleotides are TGTGCCAGCATTCCCCCCCCAGATACGCAGTATTTT.

This clone was recorded many times. The chain carries TRBV9 and TRBJ1-3; 7 bases are a match to TRBD1. Trimming cost V 1 base and J 8 bases; bases outside gene matches: 6. The germline V gene has CDR1 SGDLS and CDR2 YYNGEE. This CDR3 has 14 amino acids. CDR3 residues: CASSVTGARDTIYF. As DNA, the CDR3 is TGTGCCAGCAGCGTAACAGGGGCGCGGGACACCATATATTTT.

The table lists this clone with many counts. The chain joins TRBV7-8 to TRBJ2-3; D ambiguous. CDR3 length: 15 residues. Germline CDR1 reads SGHVS; CDR2 reads FQNEAQ. Trimming removed 5 bases at V and 2 bases at J, with 14 bases between. The CDR3 DNA follows: TGTGCCAGCAGCCTGTGGAAGGCGGACACAGATACGCAGTATTTT. Translation: CASSLWKADTDTQYF.

This clone was found many times. This chain joins TRBV15 and TRBJ2-1; 11 bases fit TRBD2. The length of the CDR3 is 15 residues. Looked up from germline, CDR1 is LNHNV and CDR2 is YYDKDF (reference sequence). V lost 0 bases and J lost 14; bases outside the gene matches: 9. The CDR3 DNA sequence: TGTGCCACCAGCAGAGATCTAGCGGGAGGTGCCCGGGAGTTCTTC. This encodes CATSRDLAGGAREFF.

The genes are TRBV6-1 and TRBJ2-1; D gene uncertain. Germline CDR1 reads MNHNS; CDR2 reads SASEGT. CDR3 length: 13 residues. Trimming stripped 6 bases from V and 13 bases from J, with 19 bases between. The CDR3 DNA reads TGTGCCAGCAGCCTCCGTGGGGAAGTAGATCAGTTCTTC. This encodes CASSLRGEVDQFF.

This chain links TRBV9 with TRBJ1-2; D not certain. Germline V gene sequence: CDR1 SGDLS, CDR2 YYNGEE. The V end was cut by 3 bases, the J end by 4 bases, with 28 bases between. The CDR3 is 19 amino acids. This CDR3 is CASSASLQGKGFGSYGYTF. The CDR3 DNA reads TGTGCCAGCAGCGCTAGTCTCCAAGGGAAGGGATTTGGGAGCTATGGCTACACCTTC.

This chain links TRBV20-1 with TRBJ1-1, with D hard to call. The V and J ends lost 0 bases and 2 bases respectively, with 19 bases between them. The germline gives CDR1 DFQATT, CDR2 SNEGSKA (reference sequence). This CDR3 comprises 17 residues. CDR3 protein: CSARDLTRKAGNTEAFF. As DNA, the CDR3 is TGCAGTGCTAGAGACTTGACGAGGAAAGCTGGAAACACTGAAGCTTTCTTT.

This clone was seen more than once but under ten times. One junction end does not reproduce the germline sequence, and a read error may be involved. V is TRBV16 and J is TRBJ2-5; D unresolved. Germline V lookup: CDR1 KGHSY, CDR2 FQNENV. The CDR3 contains 15 residues. CDR3 region: CASSKWVGQQETQYF. The CDR3 DNA reads TGCGCCAGCAGCAAATGGGTCGGGCAGCAAGAGACCCAGTACTTC.

The DNA for the CDR3 is TGTGCCAGCAGTTCACGGGACAGTGGATGGGGCTACACCTTC. Protein sequence: CASSSRDSGWGYTF. This chain links TRBV27 with TRBJ1-2, with 7 bases identical to TRBD1. Germline-derived CDR1 and CDR2 are MNHEY and SMNVEV (reference sequence). This CDR3 contains 14 residues. The V and J ends lost 4 bases and 8 bases, in that order; junction bases with no gene match: 10.

This clone came up many times. The chain uses TRBV5-6 and TRBJ1-3; D possibly corresponds to TRBD1 (5 bases). The CDR3 spans 13 residues. Trimming left V 5 bases short and J 4 bases short, with 10 bases between. Per germline, CDR1 SGHDT and CDR2 YYEEEE. In DNA, the CDR3 is TGTGCCAGCAGTTGGGACGGCGGAAACACCATATATTTT. It translates to CASSWDGGNTIYF. Based on the CDR3 plus reference TRBV5-6 and TRBJ1-3, the full variable domain is DAGVTQSPTHLIKTRGQQVTLRCSPKSGHDTVSWYQQALGQGPQFIFQYYEEEERQRGNFPDRFSGHQFPNYSSELNVNALLLGDSALYLCASSWDGGNTIYFGEGSWLTVV.

By proportion, this clone is medium-sized. The chain uses TRBV6-2 or TRBV6-3 and TRBJ1-5; D might be TRBD1 (6 bases). Between the trimmed V and J ends, which lost 3 bases and 6 bases, there was a span of 12 bases. Germline V lookup: CDR1 MNHEY, CDR2 SVGEGT. The CDR3 totals 14 residues. CDR3 protein: CASSYQGQSQPQHF. CDR3 DNA: TGTGCCAGCAGTTATCAGGGGCAGAGTCAGCCCCAGCATTTT.

This clone has a single count. V gene TRBV11-2 combines with J gene TRBJ2-1; 7 nucleotides agree with TRBD2. This CDR3 is 12 amino acids long. V lost 3 bases, J lost 15 bases, and 8 bases stayed unmatched. CDR1 and CDR2 from the germline V gene are SGHAT and FQNNGV. The CDR3 DNA reads TGTGCCAGCAGCTTGTATAGCGGGCTCGGGTTCTTC. The encoded protein is CASSLYSGLGFF.

Judged by abundance, this clone is medium-sized. The gene calls are TRBV2 and TRBJ2-7; D gene ambiguous. Germline V gene sequence: CDR1 SNHLY, CDR2 FYNNEI. This CDR3 contains 11 residues. The V gene lost 7 bases and the J gene lost 4 bases, with 8 bases spanning the gap. CDR3: CASTVGYEQYF. As DNA, the CDR3 is TGTGCCAGCACTGTCGGGTACGAGCAGTACTTC.

Notes on this clone: This clone may be a read error of a much larger clone one base away. The rearrangement links TRBV5-1 to TRBJ1-4; D unresolved. The V gene lost 9 bases and the J gene lost 5 bases, with 20 bases spanning the gap. The CDR3 is 15 residues long. CDR1 and CDR2 (germline): SGHRS, YFSETQ. The CDR3 is CAIKDAGAGNEKLFF. CDR3 nucleotides: TGCGCCATCAAGGATGCAGGCGCGGGGAATGAAAAACTGTTTTTT.

This clone was detected many times. This may be a read error: a much more frequent sequence differs by one nucleotide. This sequence joins TRBV10-2 and TRBJ2-6, with D perhaps TRBD1 (5 bases). Germline CDR1 WSHSY, CDR2 SAAADI. CDR3 length equals 13 residues. The CDR3 loop is CASSESGANVPTF. DNA for the CDR3: TGCGCCAGCAGTGAATCTGGGGCCAACGTCCCGACTTTC.

This clone appeared once. This chain joins TRBV4-2 and TRBJ2-3; D is possibly TRBD1 or TRBD2 (5 bases each). Per germline, CDR1 LGHNA and CDR2 YNFKEQ. This CDR3 spans 15 amino acids. With 2 bases removed from V and 4 bases from J, the gap between germline ends came to 13 bases. CDR3 amino acids: CASSQKWGYSDTQYF. DNA of the CDR3: TGTGCCAGCAGCCAAAAGTGGGGGTACTCAGATACGCAGTATTTT.

This clone showed up many times. V is TRBV18 and J is TRBJ1-4; D unclear. V was cut by 3 bases and J by 4 bases, with 6 bases left in between. The CDR3 length is 13 residues. Germline V CDR1 and CDR2: KGHSH, LQKENI. The CDR3 bases are TGTGCCAGCTCACCGGCCCTTAATGAAAAACTGTTTTTT. It yields the protein CASSPALNEKLFF.

This clone came up many times. Germline is not matched at one junction end, which may reflect a read error. The V call is TRBV20-1, the J call TRBJ2-7; 9 bases line up with TRBD2. Germline assignment: CDR1 DFQATT and CDR2 SNEGSKA (reference sequence). This CDR3 comprises 16 residues. The CDR3 DNA sequence: TGCAGTGCCAGAGGATCAAGCGGGAGGCAATCCTACGAGCAGTACTTC. Its translation: CSARGSSGRQSYEQYF.

Ten or more counts support this clone. The chain combines TRBV30 with TRBJ2-5; 7 bases match TRBD2. This CDR3 has 17 amino acids. From germline, CDR1 is GTSNPN and CDR2 SVGIG (reference sequence). The junction had 15 bases not matched to a gene; V was cut back by 0 bases and J by 5 bases. The CDR3 reads CAWSVRKGLAGRETQYF. CDR3 bases: TGTGCCTGGAGTGTAAGAAAGGGCTTAGCGGGTAGGGAGACCCAGTACTTC.

This clone was seen at least ten times. The DNA of the CDR3 is TGTGCCAGCAGCCGACTAGCTAACAATGAGCAGTTCTTC. Its translation is CASSRLANNEQFF. The rearrangement joins TRBV27 to TRBJ2-1; 7 bases agree with TRBD2. This CDR3 comprises 13 residues. The germline gives CDR1 MNHEY, CDR2 SMNVEV (reference sequence). Unmatched junction bases numbered 4, after V lost 6 bases and J lost 5 bases.